The TCR beta chain described here comes from a study of T cells in Graves' hyperthyroidism and ophthalmopathy. Study-level findings and limits: A model built on 13 V-J features separated ophthalmopathy from stable hyperthyroidism.

RNA transcripts gave rise to amplified TCR beta CDR3 regions. First-round RT-PCR of the TCR CDR3 relied on the HTBI primer set. TCRdb passed the multiplex PCR reads through MiXCR, listing each CDR3 protein once. The sample carries some 350,000 distinct CDR3 sequences, about a fifth recorded once. This clonotype was seen at least ten times. Its antigen is as yet unknown. This sequence originates from a woman under 30 with Graves' hyperthyroidism. Sequencing input: blood.

Here the CDR3 DNA reads TGCGCCAGCAGCTTGGGGGTCCAAGATGGCTACACCTTC. Translated, it gives CASSLGVQDGYTF. The chain recombines TRBV5-1 with TRBJ1-2, with D unresolved. Germline lookup yields CDR1 SGHRS and CDR2 YFSETQ. Trimming took 0 bases from V and 6 from J, leaving 9 bases between them. The CDR3 is 13 amino acids.